This T cell receptor (beta chain) was recovered during a study of blood T cell repertoires in COVID-19 (dated by TCRdb to 2020 to 2021). Some background on the complete study: Collaborator samples came from the United States, Italy and Spain and covered acute and convalescent phases of COVID-19. The prospective study material was composed of cDNA or gDNA derived from T cells, B-cell-depleted T cells, or PBMCs. Deeply sampled blood TCRbeta repertoires from subjects exposed to, actively infected with, or recovered from COVID-19 were included in the dataset. The repertoires were made available in a free public database intended to serve as a resource for research on the immune response to SARS-CoV-2. The samples were drawn from two sources: the first 160 participants of the ongoing ImmuneRACE study, and 1,000 to 1,500 subjects contributed by 6 global collaborators. A de-identified subject ID, COVID-19 status, age in years and sex were almost always included in the sample metadata. HLA class I and class II types, where available, came from metadata supplied by the sample provider rather than from assay-based typing.

TCRbeta CDR3 regions were amplified from genomic DNA using the immunoSEQ Assay, a bias-controlled multiplex PCR. On the authors' methods: Within the assay, amplification of reference gene primers was used to estimate how many nucleated cells each sample contained. Sequence reads were collapsed and filtered to measure the absolute abundance of every unique TCRbeta CDR3 rearrangement. For each sample, productive Simpson clonality was calculated as the square root of Simpson's diversity index across productive rearrangements. TCRdb took this table from immuneACCESS and kept in-frame rearrangements with V and J called. Such tables lack part of the clones; where checked against another copy, unresolved V genes explain under half of the gap, and the rest is unexplained. V, J and clone size are those of that table, while D and trimming were read from the DNA. This sample holds fewer than 350,000 clones; approximately 90% were observed only once. Of the sample, over 2% is held by the ten largest clones.

In the prospective study, participants were about 18 to 95 years old, resided in about 25 geographic areas of the United States, and were enrolled through a virtual design. In the prospective study, participants were assigned to cohorts based on the clinical history participants reported in a screening survey and a study questionnaire. In the prospective study, mobile phlebotomists collected whole blood, serum and a nasopharyngeal or oropharyngeal swab from each participant. Additional blood draws and questionnaires over an approximately 2-month period could optionally be provided by prospective study participants. Before DNA extraction, prospective study blood samples were shipped either frozen or at room temperature. Concerning this clone: Its binding antigen is unknown. No per-base quality is available; no much larger clone lies one base away.

The CDR3, cysteine through phenylalanine, is 15 amino acids long. This entry keeps only the CDR3 DNA: 45 bases, framed from base 1. Relative to germline, V is missing 3 bases and J is missing 6 bases, with 9 bases of the junction outside any gene match. In the germline V gene (reference sequence), CDR1 corresponds to LNHDA and CDR2 to SQIVND. Overall study outcomes, separate from this receptor: The quantity of clinical and demographic metadata differed by source and by participant and was supplied without curation.

The chain couples TRBV19 to TRBJ1-2, with 8 bases aligning to TRBD1. The sample taken for sequencing was PBMCs or T cells enriched from blood (not recorded which). The clonotype was recovered from a woman in her thirties or forties with acute COVID-19. In nucleotides, the sequence is TGTGCCAGTAGTATTGAAGGGCAGGGGGCGAATGGCTACACCTTC. The resulting protein is CASSIEGQGANGYTF.